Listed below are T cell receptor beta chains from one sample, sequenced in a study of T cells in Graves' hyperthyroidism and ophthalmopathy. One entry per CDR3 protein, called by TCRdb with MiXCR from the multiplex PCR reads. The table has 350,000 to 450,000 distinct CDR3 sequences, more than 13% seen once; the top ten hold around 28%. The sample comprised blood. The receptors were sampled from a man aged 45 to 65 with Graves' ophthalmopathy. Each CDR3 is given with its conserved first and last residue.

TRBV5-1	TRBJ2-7	CASTDGDSYEQYF
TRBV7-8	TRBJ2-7	CASSINRVTYEQYF
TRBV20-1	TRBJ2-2	CSASPSANTGELFF
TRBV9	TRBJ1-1	CASSVSSFNTEAFF
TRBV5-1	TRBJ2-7	CASSPDSLSYEQYF
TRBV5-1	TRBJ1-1	CASSFPDRKAFF
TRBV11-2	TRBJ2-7	CASGHRQGASEQYF
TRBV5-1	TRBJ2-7	CASSLLGSSYEQYF
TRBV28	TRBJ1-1	CASSFRRNTEAFF
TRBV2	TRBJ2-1	CASSGTSGNLGGEQFF
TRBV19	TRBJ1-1	CASSIETGVKAFF
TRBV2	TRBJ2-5	CASSEGGGRQETQYF
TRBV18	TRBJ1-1	CASSGDRGLSEAFF
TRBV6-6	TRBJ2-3	CASSYGVAAASTDTQYF
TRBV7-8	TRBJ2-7	CASSQNFPAVSYEQYF
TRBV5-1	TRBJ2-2	CASNPGNTGELFF
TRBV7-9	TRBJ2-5	CASSLPQRAQYF
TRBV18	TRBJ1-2	CASSPSVQGQVYGYTF
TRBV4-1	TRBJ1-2	CASSHRDRESDGYTF
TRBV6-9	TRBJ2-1	CASSYGLAAYNEQFF
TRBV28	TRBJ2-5	CASSWDSGKETQYF
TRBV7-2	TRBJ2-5	CASSLASWETQYF
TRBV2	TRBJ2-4	CASSEVGGGKNIQYF
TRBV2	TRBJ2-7	CASSNEGRAYEQYF
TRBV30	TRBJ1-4	CAWGEGTSREKLFF
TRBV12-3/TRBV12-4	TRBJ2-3	CASREGRTDTQYF
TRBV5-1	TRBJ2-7	CASSLGTSGRADEQYF
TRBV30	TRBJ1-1	CAWSLSLDREAFF
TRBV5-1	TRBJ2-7	CASSLWGHGYEQYF
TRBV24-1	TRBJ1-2	CATSAFNYGYTF
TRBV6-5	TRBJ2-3	CASSYFGSGDTQYF
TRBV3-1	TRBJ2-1	CASSRERLAGVPYNEQFF
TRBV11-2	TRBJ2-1	CASSPRELTYNEQFF
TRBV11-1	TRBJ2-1	CASSMGQGRNEQFF
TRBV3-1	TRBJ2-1	CASSAASPGIGRFF
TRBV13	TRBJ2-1	CASSTGLAAGSEQFF
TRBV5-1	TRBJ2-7	CASSLPGGQYEQYF
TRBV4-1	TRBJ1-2	CASSLQAGFQGNYGYTF
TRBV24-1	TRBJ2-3	CATSGLRGTDTQYF
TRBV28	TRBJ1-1	CASNREGLGAFF
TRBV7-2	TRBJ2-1	CASSLEAGGNEQFF
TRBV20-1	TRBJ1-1	CSVRAGAGSNTEAFF
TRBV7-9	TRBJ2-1	CASSTNTGSVGINEQFF
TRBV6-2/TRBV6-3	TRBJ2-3	CASRLRASGRASDTQYF
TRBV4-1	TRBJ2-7	CASSQLTGTSHEQYF
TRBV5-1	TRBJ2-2	CASGPDGVIFTGELFF
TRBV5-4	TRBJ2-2	CASSNPSSRVGELFF
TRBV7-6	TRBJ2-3	CASSLTSGSHTQYF
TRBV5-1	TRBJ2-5	CASSLGPQGVQETQYF
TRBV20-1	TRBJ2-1	CSAKRTSGELNEQFF